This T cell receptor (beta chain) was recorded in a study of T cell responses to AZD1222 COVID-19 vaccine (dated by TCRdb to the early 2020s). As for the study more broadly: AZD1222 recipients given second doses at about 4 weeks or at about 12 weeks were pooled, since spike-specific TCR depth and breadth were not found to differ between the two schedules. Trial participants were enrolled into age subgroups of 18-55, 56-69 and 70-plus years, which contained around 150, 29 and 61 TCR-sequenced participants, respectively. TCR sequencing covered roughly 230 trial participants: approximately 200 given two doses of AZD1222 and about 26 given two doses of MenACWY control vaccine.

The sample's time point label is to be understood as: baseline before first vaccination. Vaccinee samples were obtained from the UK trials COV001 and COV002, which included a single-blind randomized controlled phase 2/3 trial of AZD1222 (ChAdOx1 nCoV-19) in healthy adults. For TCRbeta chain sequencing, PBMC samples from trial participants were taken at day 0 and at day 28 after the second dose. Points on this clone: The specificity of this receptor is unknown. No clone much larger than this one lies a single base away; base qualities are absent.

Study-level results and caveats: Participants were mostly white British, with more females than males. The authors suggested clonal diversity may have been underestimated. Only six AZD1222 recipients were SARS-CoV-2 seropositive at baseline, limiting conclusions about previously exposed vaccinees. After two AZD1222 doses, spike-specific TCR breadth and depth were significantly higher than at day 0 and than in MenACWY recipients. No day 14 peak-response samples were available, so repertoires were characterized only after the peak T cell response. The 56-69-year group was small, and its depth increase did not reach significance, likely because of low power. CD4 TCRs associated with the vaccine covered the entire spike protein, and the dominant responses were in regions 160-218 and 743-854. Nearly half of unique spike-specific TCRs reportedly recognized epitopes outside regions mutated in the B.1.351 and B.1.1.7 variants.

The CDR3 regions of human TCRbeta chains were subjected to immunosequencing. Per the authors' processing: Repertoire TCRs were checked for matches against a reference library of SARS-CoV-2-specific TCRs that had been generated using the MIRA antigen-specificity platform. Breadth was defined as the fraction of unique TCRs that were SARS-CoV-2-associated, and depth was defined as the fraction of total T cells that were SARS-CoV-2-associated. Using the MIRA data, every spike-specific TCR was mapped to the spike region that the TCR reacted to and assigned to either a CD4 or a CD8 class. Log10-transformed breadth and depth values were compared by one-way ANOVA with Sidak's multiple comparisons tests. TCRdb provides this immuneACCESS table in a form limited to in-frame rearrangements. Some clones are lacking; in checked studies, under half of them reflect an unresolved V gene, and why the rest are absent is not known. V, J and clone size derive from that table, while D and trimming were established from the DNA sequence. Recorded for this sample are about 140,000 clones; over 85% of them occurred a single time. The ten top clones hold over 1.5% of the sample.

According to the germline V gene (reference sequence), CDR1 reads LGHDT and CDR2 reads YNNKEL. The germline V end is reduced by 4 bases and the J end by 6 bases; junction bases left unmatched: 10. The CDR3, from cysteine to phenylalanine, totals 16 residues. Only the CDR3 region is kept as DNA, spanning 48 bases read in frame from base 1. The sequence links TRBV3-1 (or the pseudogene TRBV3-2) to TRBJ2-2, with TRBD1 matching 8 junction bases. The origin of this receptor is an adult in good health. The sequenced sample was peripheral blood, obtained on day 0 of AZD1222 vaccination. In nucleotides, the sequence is TGTGCCAGCAGCCCGCGAGGACAGGGAGTAGCCGGGGAGCTGTTTTTT. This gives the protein CASSPRGQGVAGELFF.